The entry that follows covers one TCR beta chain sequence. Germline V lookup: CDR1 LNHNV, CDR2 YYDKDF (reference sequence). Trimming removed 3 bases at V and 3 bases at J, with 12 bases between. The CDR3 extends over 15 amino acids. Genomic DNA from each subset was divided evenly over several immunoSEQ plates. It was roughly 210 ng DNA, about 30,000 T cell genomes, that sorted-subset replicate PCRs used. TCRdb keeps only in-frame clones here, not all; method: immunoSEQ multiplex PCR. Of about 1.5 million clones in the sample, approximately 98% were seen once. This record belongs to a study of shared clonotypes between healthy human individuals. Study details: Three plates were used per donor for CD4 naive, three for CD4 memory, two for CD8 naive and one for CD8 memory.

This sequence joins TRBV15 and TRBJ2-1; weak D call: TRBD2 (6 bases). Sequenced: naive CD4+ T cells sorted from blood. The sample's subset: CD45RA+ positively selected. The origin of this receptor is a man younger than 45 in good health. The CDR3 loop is CATSSPGEVYNEQFF. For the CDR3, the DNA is TGTGCCACCAGCAGTCCCGGGGAGGTCTACAATGAGCAGTTCTTC.